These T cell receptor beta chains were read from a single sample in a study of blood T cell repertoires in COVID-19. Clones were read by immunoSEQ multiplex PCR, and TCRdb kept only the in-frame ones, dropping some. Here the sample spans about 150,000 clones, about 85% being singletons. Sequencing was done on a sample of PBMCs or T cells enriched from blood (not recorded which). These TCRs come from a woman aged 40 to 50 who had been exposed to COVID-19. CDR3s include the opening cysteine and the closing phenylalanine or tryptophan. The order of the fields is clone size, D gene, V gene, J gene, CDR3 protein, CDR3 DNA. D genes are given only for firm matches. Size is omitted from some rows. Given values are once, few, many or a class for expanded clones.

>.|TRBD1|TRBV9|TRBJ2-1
CASSATGDNEQFF
TGTGCCAGCAGCGCTACAGGGGACAATGAGCAGTTCTTC
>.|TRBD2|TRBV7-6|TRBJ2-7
CASRVASGGAYEQYF
TGTGCCAGCAGGGTTGCTAGCGGGGGGGCCTACGAGCAGTACTTC
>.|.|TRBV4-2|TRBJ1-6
CASSQDRVNNSPLHF
TGTGCCAGCAGCCAAGACAGGGTCAATAATTCACCCCTCCACTTT
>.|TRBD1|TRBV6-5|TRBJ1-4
CASGLDRGGEKLFF
TGTGCCAGCGGGTTAGACAGGGGCGGCGAAAAACTGTTTTTT
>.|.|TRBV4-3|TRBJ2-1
CASSQDPSFPYEQFF
TGCGCCAGCAGCCAAGATCCAAGCTTTCCATATGAGCAGTTCTTC
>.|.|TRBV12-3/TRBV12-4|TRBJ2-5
CASSRQQETQYF
TGTGCCAGCAGTAGACAGCAAGAGACCCAGTACTTC
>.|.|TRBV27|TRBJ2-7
CASSPSRAGAWGEQYF
TGTGCCAGCAGTCCCTCTCGAGCGGGTGCCTGGGGCGAGCAGTACTTC
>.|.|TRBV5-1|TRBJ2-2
CASSFNSQNTGELFF
TGCGCCAGCAGCTTCAACAGCCAGAACACCGGGGAGCTGTTTTTT
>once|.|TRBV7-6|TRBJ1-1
CASSPGPGGDLNTEAFF
TGTGCCAGCAGCCCGGGTCCGGGGGGCGACCTGAACACTGAAGCTTTCTTT
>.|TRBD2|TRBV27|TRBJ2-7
CASRLTSGPTYEQYF
TGTGCCAGCAGGCTGACTAGCGGGCCCACCTACGAGCAGTACTTC
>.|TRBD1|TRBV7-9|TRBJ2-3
CASSLGQGARDTQYF
TGTGCCAGCAGCCTAGGACAGGGGGCGAGAGATACGCAGTATTTT
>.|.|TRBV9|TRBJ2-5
CASSAQETQYF
TGTGCCAGCAGCGCACAAGAGACCCAGTACTTC
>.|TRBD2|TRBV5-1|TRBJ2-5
CASSLDPAGEGETQYF
TGCGCCAGCAGCTTGGACCCAGCGGGAGAAGGGGAGACCCAGTACTTC
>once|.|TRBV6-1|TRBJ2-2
CASSEASEGRRAGELFF
TGTGCCAGCAGTGAAGCGAGCGAGGGCCGAAGGGCCGGGGAGCTGTTTTTT
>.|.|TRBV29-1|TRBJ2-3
CSVHSGTDTQYF
TGCAGCGTCCATTCCGGTACAGATACGCAGTATTTT
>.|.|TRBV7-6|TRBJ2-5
CASSLDQGFLETQYF
TGTGCCAGCAGCTTAGATCAGGGTTTCCTGGAGACCCAGTACTTC
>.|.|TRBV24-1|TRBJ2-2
CATSEESRGSTGELFF
TGTGCCACCAGTGAAGAGTCCAGGGGAAGTACCGGGGAGCTGTTTTTT
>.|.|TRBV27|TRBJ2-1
CASSFFLGGHNEQFF
TGTGCCAGCAGTTTTTTCCTCGGAGGTCACAATGAGCAGTTCTTC
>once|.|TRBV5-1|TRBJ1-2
CASSPQGIENYGYTF
TGCGCCAGCAGCCCACAGGGAATAGAAAACTATGGCTACACCTTC